The TCR beta chain described here comes from a study of OX40 agonist ivuxolimab in advanced cancers. Study-level background: In three patients, partial responses were observed, one with hepatocellular carcinoma and two with cutaneous melanoma. General study points: At 0.1 to 3.0 mg/kg, clonal expansion of CD4+ and CD8+ blood T cells had occurred by week 6.

Assay used: immunoSEQ multiplex PCR; TCRdb lists only in-frame clones, some missing. The data show 80,000 or so clones, approximately 85% seen once. Of note for this clone: What it recognizes is unknown.

CDR3 length equals 13 residues. Deletions cut 7 bases from V and 2 bases from J, with 10 bases between. Germline CDR1 is SGHAT and CDR2 is FQDESV (reference sequence). V is TRBV11-1 and J is TRBJ2-3; D could derive from TRBD1 or TRBD2 (5 bases each). Sequenced here: CD4+ or CD8+ T cells sorted from blood, sampled in a trial of the OX40 agonist ivuxolimab. The receptor was isolated from an adult with an advanced solid tumor such as melanoma, head and neck, liver or kidney cancer. The CDR3 is CASTPGATDTQYF. In nucleotides, the CDR3 is TGTGCCAGCACCCCCGGGGCCACAGATACGCAGTATTTT.